The text below deals with one T cell receptor beta chain. Its antigen is not known. The PCR used 60 Vbeta and 13 Jbeta primers. Data came from immunoSEQ multiplex PCR; TCRdb stores just in-frame clones and leaves some out. The sample includes about 55,000 clones, more than 65% of them seen just once. CDR3 size: 14 residues. Germline CDR1 is SGHRS and CDR2 is YFSETQ. V gave up 0 bases and J gave up 4 bases, with 10 bases separating them. This specimen comes from a study of cytomegalovirus exposure and HLA in healthy donors. Study information: Unique TCRs from HLA-typed donors, 65 million to 85 million of them, were held in an early data release. Points from the study as a whole: It was about 180 TCR beta chains that were listed as cytomegalovirus-associated.

The V call is TRBV5-1, the J call TRBJ2-5; no reliable D call. The sequence derives from a man aged 35 to 55 in good health and CMV-seropositive. What was sequenced was PBMCs. The CDR3 DNA sequence: TGCGCCAGCAGCTTGGGGGTTGACATAGAGACCCAGTACTTC. It codes for CASSLGVDIETQYF.